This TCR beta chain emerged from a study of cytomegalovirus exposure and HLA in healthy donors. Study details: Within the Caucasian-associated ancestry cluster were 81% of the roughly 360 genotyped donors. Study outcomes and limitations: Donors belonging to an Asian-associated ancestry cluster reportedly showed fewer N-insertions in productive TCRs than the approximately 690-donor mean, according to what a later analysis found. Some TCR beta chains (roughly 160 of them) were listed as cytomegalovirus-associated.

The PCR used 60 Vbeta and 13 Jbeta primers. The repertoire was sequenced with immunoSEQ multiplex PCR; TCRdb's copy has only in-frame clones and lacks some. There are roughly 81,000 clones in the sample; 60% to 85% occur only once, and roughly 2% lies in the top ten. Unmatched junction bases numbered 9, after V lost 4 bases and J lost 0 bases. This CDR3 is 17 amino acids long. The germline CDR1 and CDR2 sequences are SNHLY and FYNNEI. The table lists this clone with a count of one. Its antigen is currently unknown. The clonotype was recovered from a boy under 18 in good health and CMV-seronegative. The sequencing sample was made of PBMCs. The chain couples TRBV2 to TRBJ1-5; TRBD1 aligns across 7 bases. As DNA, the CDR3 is TGTGCCAGCAGTGTGGAAGGACAGGAATATAGCAATCAGCCCCAGCATTTT. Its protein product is CASSVEGQEYSNQPQHF. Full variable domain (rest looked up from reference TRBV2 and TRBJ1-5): EPEVTQTPSHQVTQMGQEVILRCVPISNHLYFYWYRQILGQKVEFLVSFYNNEISEKSEIFDDQFSVERPDGSNFTLKIRSTKLEDSAMYFCASSVEGQEYSNQPQHFGDGTRLSIL.